This T cell receptor (beta chain) derives from a study of T cells in Graves' hyperthyroidism and ophthalmopathy (dated by TCRdb to about 2019). For context, the study as a whole: Peripheral blood was sampled at the time of initial diagnosis, prior to any treatment. TCR Vbeta CDR3 sequencing of 130 to 150 peripheral blood samples (under 45 ophthalmopathy, 70 to 85 hyperthyroidism and 17 progressor patients) is reported in the paper. Prospective prediction of ophthalmopathy was tested in an independent validation cohort consisting of under 20 hyperthyroidism patients and around 16 patients who later progressed to ophthalmopathy. After blood sampling, hyperthyroidism patients were treated with methimazole at a starting dose of 30 mg daily, and ophthalmopathy patients were treated with high-dose intravenous methylprednisolone. For training and testing, the approximately 97 patients in the discovery cohort were randomly divided in a 7:3 ratio. To identify TCR V-J signatures that set the groups apart, the researchers used a discovery cohort of roughly 100 patients, made up of under 50 with Graves' ophthalmopathy and about 60 with stable Graves' hyperthyroidism. The study also compared thyroid tissue and blood T-cell repertoires from more than five Graves' hyperthyroidism patients. General findings and caveats noted by the study authors: Sample size was not statistically predetermined, and blinding of investigators to group allocation was not performed. In cross-validation, a model built on a 13 V-J signature told ophthalmopathy apart from stable hyperthyroidism with about 90% sensitivity and about 81% specificity, and in testing the same model reached 80%/75%. Most expanded thyroid clonotypes (frequency above 0.001) were also detected in blood, suggesting blood repertoires may reflect thyroid immune responses. In validation, the model predicted progression to ophthalmopathy a median of about 5.9 months before onset, with 65% to 71% sensitivity and 72.22% specificity.

At least ten counts were recorded for this clonotype. It has no known antigen specificity. No base quality values were provided; no much bigger clone lies one nucleotide off. In the ophthalmopathy patients, disease was moderately to severely active, with a Clinical Activity Score of 3 or more, a NOSPECS grade of 4 or more, and a duration of less than 3 months. Patients with uncontrolled infections, other autoimmune diseases, pregnancy or lactation were excluded. Diagnoses were established on the basis of clinical symptoms, serum thyroxine and TRAb, thyroid ultrasound, and orbital computed tomography. Ficoll-Paque density gradient centrifugation was used to isolate PBMCs from around 9.1 ml of fresh peripheral blood. Trizol reagent was used to extract total RNA, and RNA quality was then checked on an Agilent 2100 Bioanalyzer. V drops 3 bases and J drops 7 bases, leaving 19 bases in between. From the germline V gene (reference sequence), CDR1 is SGHAT and CDR2 is FQDESV. The CDR3 contains 16 residues, cysteine and phenylalanine counted. The DNA shown is the 48-base CDR3, in frame from base 1.

The TCR beta CDR3 regions were amplified from the RNA transcripts. The first round of RT-PCR for the TCR CDR3 was performed with the HTBI primer set and the Qiagen OneStep RT-PCR kit. A second multiplex PCR round built the libraries, followed by size selection and purification. Libraries were sequenced paired-end with 100 bp reads on an Illumina HiSeq2000. The original pipeline was this. SOAPnuke was used to process the raw data, removing reads that contained adapters or uncalled bases, had a mean Phred below 15, or lacked an exact match to the constant primer or identifier. COPE v1.2.5 was used to merge the high-quality paired reads, and each unique nucleotide sequence was defined as a clonotype. Clonotypes were aligned to IMGT TRBV, TRBD and TRBJ reference segments using MiTCR v1.1. The analysis included only V-J combinations with a frequency above 0.0001, which together covered more than 99% of the repertoires. A TCS score was defined as the ratio between F50 (clonal expansion) and ExV (chaos), using BLOSUM62-based TCRdist between CDR3 peptides within each V-J. Welch's t-statistics and random forest reduced around 550 V-J features to fewer than 15, which were used in a naive Bayes classifier (R e1071). Starting from the raw public reads, TCRdb applied fastp trimming at Q25, assembled clones with MiXCR and retained in-frame beta chains. Every entry covers one CDR3 protein and lists the most common genes and DNA from its rows. For this entry, the V and J calls and clone size follow TCRdb and not the study's own pipeline. The sample table shows roughly 500,000 distinct CDR3 sequences, and approximately 25% are seen once. The ten largest account for around 11% of the sample.

Sequencing used blood. This TCR was sampled from a woman in her thirties with Graves' ophthalmopathy. The sequence joins TRBV11-1 to TRBJ1-5; a weak D assignment points to TRBD1 (6 bases agree). For the CDR3, the sequence is CASSFRIHREGQPQHF. The DNA reads TGTGCCAGCAGCTTCAGGATACACAGGGAGGGACAGCCCCAGCATTTT.